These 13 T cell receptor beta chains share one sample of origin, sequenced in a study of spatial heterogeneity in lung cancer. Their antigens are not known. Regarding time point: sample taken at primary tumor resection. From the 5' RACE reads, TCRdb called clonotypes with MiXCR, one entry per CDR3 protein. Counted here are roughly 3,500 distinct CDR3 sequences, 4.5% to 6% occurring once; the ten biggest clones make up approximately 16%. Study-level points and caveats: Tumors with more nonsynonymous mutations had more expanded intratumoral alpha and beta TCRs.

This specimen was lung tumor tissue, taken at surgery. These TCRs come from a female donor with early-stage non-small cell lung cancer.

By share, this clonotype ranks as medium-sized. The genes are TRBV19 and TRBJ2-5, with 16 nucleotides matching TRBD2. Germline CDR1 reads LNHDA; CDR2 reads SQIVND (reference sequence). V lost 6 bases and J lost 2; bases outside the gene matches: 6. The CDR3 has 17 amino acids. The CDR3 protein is CASSPWGLAGGQETQYF. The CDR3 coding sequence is TGTGCCAGTAGCCCGTGGGGACTAGCGGGGGGGCAAGAGACCCAGTACTTC.

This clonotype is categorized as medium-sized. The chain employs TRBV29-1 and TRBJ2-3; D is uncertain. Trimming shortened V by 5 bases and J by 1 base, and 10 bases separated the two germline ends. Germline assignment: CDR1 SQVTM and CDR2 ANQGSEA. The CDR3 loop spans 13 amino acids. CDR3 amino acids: CSVNGRGTDTQYF. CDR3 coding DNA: TGCAGCGTTAATGGCAGAGGCACAGATACGCAGTATTTT.

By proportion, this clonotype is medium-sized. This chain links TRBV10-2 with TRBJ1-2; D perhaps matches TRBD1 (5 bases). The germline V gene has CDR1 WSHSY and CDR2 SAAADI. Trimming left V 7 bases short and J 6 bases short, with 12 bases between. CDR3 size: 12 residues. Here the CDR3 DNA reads TGCGCCAGCACGCCCGACAGAGATGGCTACACCTTC. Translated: CASTPDRDGYTF.

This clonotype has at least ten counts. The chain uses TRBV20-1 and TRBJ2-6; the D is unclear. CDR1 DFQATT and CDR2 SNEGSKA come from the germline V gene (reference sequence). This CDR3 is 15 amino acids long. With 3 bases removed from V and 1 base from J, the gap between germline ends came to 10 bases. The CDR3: CSARIVGSGANVLTF. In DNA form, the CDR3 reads TGCAGTGCTAGGATTGTGGGGTCTGGGGCCAACGTCCTGACTTTC.

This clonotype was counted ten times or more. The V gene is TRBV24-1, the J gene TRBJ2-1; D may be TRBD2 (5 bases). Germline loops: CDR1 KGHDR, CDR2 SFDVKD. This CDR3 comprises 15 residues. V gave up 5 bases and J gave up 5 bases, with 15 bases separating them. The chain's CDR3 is CATSGARVGDNEQFF. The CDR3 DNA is TGTGCCACCAGTGGGGCTAGGGTCGGGGACAATGAGCAGTTCTTC.

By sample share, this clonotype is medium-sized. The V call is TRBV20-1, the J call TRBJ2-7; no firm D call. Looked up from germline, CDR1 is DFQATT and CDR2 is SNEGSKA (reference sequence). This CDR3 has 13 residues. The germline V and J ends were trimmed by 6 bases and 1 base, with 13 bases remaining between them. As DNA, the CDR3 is TGCAGTGCAGGACGTGGCCCATCCTACGAGCAGTACTTC. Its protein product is CSAGRGPSYEQYF.

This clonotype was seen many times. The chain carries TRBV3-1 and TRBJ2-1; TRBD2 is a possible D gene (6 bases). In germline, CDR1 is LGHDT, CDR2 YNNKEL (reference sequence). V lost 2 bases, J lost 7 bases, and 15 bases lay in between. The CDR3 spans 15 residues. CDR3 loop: CASSQRGLPSNEQFF. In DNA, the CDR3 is TGTGCCAGCAGCCAACGGGGACTCCCGTCAAATGAGCAGTTCTTC.

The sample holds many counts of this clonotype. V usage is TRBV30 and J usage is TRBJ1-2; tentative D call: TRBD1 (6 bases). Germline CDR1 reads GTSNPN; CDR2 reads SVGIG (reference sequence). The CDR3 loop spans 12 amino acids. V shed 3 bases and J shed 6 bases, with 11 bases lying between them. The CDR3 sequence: CAWRSGVDGYTF. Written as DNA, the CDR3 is TGTGCCTGGAGGTCAGGGGTCGATGGCTACACCTTC.

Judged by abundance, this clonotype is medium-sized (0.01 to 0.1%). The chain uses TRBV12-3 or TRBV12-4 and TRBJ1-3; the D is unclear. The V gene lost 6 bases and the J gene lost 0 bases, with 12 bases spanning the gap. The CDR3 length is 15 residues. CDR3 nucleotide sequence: TGTGCCAGCAGCCCAGACCCCGGCTCTGGAAACACCATATATTTT. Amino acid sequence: CASSPDPGSGNTIYF.

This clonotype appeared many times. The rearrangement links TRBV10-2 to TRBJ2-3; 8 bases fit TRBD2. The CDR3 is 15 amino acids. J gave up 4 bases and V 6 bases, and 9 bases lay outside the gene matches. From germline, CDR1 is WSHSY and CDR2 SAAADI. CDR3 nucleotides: TGCGCCAGCAGAGCATCGGGACTAGATGCAGATACGCAGTATTTT. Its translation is CASRASGLDADTQYF.

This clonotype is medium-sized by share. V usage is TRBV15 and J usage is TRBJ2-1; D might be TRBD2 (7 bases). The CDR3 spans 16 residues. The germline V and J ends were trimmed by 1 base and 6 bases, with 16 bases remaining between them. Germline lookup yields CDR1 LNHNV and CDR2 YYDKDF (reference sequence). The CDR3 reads CATSRAVLATGNEQFF. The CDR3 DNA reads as TGTGCCACCAGCAGAGCCGTACTAGCGACAGGCAATGAGCAGTTCTTC.

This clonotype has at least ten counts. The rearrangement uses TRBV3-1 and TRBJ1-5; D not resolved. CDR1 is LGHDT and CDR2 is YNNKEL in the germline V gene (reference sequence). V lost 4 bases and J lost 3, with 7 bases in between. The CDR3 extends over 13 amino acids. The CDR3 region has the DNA TGTGCCAGCAGCCGACAACCCAATCAGCCCCAGCATTTT. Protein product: CASSRQPNQPQHF.

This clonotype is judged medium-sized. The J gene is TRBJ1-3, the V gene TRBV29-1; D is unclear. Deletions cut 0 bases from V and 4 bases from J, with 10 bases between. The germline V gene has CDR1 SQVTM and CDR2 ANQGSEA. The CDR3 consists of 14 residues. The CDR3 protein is CSVEDNGEGNTIYF. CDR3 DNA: TGCAGCGTTGAAGATAACGGGGAAGGAAACACCATATATTTT. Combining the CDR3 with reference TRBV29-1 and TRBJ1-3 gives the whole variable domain SAVISQKPSRDICQRGTSLTIQCQVDSQVTMMFWYRQQPGQSLTLIATANQGSEATYESGFVIDKFPISRPNLTFSTLTVSNMSPEDSSIYLCSVEDNGEGNTIYFGEGSWLTVV.